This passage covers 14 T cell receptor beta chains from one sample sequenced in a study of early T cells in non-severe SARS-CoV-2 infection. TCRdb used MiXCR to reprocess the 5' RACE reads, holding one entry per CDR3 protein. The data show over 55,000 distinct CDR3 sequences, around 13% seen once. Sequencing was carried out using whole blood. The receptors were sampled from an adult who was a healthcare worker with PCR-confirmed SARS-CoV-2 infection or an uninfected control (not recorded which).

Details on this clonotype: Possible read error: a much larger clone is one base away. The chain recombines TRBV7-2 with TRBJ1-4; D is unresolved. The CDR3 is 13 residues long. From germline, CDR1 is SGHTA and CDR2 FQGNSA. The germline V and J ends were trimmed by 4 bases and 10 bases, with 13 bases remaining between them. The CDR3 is CASSWTNGGKLFF. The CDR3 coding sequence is TGTGCCAGCAGCTGGACCAACGGCGGAAAACTGTTTTTT.

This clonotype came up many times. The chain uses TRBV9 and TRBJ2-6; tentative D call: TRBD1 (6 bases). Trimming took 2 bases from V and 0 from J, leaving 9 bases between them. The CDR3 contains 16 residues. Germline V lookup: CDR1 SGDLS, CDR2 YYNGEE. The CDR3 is CASSVNRVSGANVLTF. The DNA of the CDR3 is TGTGCCAGCAGCGTTAACAGGGTCTCTGGGGCCAACGTCCTGACTTTC.

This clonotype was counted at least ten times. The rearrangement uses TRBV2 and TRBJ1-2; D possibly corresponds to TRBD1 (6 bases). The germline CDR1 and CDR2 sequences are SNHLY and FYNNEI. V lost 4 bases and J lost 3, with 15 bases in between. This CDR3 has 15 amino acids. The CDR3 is CASSVFPGADYGYTF. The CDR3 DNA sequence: TGTGCCAGCAGTGTTTTTCCGGGGGCTGACTATGGCTACACCTTC. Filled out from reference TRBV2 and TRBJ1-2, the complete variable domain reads EPEVTQTPSHQVTQMGQEVILRCVPISNHLYFYWYRQILGQKVEFLVSFYNNEISEKSEIFDDQFSVERPDGSNFTLKIRSTKLEDSAMYFCASSVFPGADYGYTFGSGTRLTVV.

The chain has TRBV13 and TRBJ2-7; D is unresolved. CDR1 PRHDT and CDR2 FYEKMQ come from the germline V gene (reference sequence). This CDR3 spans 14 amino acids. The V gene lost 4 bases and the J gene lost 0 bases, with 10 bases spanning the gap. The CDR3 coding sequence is TGTGCCAGCAGCTCTCGGACGGACTCCTACGAGCAGTACTTC. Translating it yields CASSSRTDSYEQYF.

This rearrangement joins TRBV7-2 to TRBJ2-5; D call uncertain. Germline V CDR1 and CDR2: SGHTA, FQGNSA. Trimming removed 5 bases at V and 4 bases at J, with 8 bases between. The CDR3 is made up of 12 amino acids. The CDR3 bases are TGTGCCAGCAGCGTCCGAGGAGAGACCCAGTACTTC. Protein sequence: CASSVRGETQYF.

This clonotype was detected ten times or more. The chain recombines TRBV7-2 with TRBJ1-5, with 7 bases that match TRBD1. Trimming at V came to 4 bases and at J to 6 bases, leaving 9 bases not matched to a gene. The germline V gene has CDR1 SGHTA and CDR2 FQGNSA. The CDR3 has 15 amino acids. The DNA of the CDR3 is TGTGCCAGCAGCTACCGACAGGGCAGGGGTCAGCCCCAGCATTTT. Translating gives CASSYRQGRGQPQHF.

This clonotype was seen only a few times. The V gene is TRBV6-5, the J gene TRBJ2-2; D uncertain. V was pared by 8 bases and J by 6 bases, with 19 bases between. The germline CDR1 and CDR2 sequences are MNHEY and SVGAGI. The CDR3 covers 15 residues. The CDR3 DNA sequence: TGTGCCAGCGCGGTTAAGGGTGCGATGTCCGGGGAGCTGTTTTTT. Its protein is CASAVKGAMSGELFF.

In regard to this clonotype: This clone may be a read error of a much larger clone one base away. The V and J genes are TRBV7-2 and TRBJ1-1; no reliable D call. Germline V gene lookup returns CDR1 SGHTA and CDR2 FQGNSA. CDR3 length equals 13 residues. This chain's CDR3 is CVSSSTANTEAFF. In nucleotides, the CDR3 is TGTGTCAGCAGCTCGACGGCTAACACTGAAGCTTTCTTT. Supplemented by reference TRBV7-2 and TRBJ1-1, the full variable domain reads GAGVSQSPSNKVTEKGKDVELRCDPISGHTALYWYRQSLGQGLEFLIYFQGNSAPDKSGLPSDRFSAERTGGSVSTLTIQRTQQEDSAVYLCVSSSTANTEAFFGQGTRLTVV.

This CDR3 reads CTVVADTQYF. In DNA form, the CDR3 reads TGCACTGTAGTAGCAGATACGCAGTATTTT. The chain is built from TRBV29-1 and TRBJ2-3, with D unresolved. CDR1 SQVTM and CDR2 ANQGSEA come from the germline V gene. The CDR3 is 10 residues long.

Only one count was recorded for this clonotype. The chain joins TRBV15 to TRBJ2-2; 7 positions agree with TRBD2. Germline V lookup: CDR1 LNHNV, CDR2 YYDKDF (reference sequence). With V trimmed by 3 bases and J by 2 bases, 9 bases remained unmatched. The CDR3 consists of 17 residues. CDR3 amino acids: CATSSRGGSPNTGELFF. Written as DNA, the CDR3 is TGTGCCACCAGCAGCCGGGGCGGGAGTCCTAACACCGGGGAGCTGTTTTTT.

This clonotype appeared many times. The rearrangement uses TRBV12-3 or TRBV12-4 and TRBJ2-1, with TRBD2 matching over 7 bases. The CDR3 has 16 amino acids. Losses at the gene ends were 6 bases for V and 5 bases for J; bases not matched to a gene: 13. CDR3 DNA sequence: TGTGCCAGCAGCCGGGGATTGCTAGCGGCCGACAATGAGCAGTTCTTC. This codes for CASSRGLLAADNEQFF.

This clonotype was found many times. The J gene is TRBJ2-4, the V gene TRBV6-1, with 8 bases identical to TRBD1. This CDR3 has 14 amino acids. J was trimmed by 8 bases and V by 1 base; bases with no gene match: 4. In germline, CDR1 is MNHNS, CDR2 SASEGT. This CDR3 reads CASSEGQGADIQYF. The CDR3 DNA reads TGTGCCAGCAGTGAAGGCCAGGGGGCGGACATTCAGTACTTC.

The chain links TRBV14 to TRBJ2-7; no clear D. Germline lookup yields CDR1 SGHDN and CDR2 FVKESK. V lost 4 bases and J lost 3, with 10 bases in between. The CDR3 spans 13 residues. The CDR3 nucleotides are TGTGCCAGCAGCCCCGACATCGGCTACGAGCAGTACTTC. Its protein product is CASSPDIGYEQYF.

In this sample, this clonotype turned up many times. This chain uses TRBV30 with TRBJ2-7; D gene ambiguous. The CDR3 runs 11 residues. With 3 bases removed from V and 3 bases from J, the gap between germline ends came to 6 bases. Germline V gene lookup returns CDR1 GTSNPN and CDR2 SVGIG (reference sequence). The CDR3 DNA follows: TGTGCCTGGAGGCAGATCTACGAGCAGTACTTC. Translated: CAWRQIYEQYF.